Each of the 18 T cell receptor beta chains below was sequenced from the same sample in a study of shared clonotypes between healthy human individuals. Assay: immunoSEQ multiplex PCR; the TCRdb copy retains only in-frame clones and omits some. The sample consists of about 1.5 million clones, 95% to 99% of them appearing once. Sequenced: naive CD4+ T cells sorted from blood. The subset denotes: CD45RA+ positively selected. Receptors originate from a man aged 25-45 years in good health.

This chain uses TRBV2 with TRBJ2-5; D not certain. CDR1 and CDR2 (germline): SNHLY, FYNNEI. This CDR3 comprises 15 residues. V dropped 6 bases and J dropped 1 base, with 15 bases sitting between them. CDR3 residues: CASRDRGRSQETQYF. The CDR3, as DNA: TGTGCCAGCAGGGATAGAGGACGTAGCCAAGAGACCCAGTACTTC.

Details on this clone: Other DNA sequences from this sample encode an identical CDR3 as well. This rearrangement joins TRBV9 to TRBJ1-5; D unresolved. Trimming removed 0 bases from V and 0 bases from J, with 7 bases in between. CDR1 and CDR2 from the germline V gene are SGDLS and YYNGEE. The CDR3 covers 15 residues. The chain's CDR3 is CASSVGADSNQPQHF. The CDR3 nucleotides are TGTGCCAGCAGCGTAGGAGCAGATAGCAATCAGCCCCAGCATTTT.

This clone was observed a single time. The J gene is TRBJ2-7, the V gene TRBV30; D is unclear. The germline V and J ends were trimmed by 1 base and 4 bases, with 11 bases remaining between them. The CDR3 has 13 residues. The germline V gene encodes CDR1 GTSNPN and CDR2 SVGIG (reference sequence). In DNA, the CDR3 is TGTGCCTGGAGTGGGCAGCCTGTATACGAGCAGTACTTC. It is translated as CAWSGQPVYEQYF.

CDR3 bases: TGCAGCGTTCCACAGGGGTCCTACAATGAGCAGTTCTTC. Translated, it gives CSVPQGSYNEQFF. The chain joins TRBV29-1 to TRBJ2-1; TRBD1 aligns across 7 bases. Looked up from germline, CDR1 is SQVTM and CDR2 is ANQGSEA. After removal of 5 bases from V and 1 base from J, the junction contained 2 bases not matched to a gene. This CDR3 is 13 amino acids long.

In DNA, the CDR3 is TGTGCCAGTAGTGCCCTGGGAACTTGGTCAGATACGCAGTATTTT. Translating gives CASSALGTWSDTQYF. The V and J genes are TRBV19 and TRBJ2-3; D not certain. The V and J ends lost 5 bases and 4 bases respectively, with 16 bases between them. The CDR3 is 15 residues long. Germline V gene sequence: CDR1 LNHDA, CDR2 SQIVND (reference sequence).

V and J are TRBV11-2 and TRBJ2-2, with 8 bases lining up with TRBD1. The CDR3 is made up of 15 amino acids. V dropped 5 bases and J dropped 9; count of bases not matched to a gene: 11. The V gene's germline CDR1 is SGHAT and CDR2 FQNNGV. The CDR3 nucleotides read TGTGCCAGCAGCCCCAGGGGGCGGGGAACCTGGGAGCTGTTTTTT. Amino acids: CASSPRGRGTWELFF.

This clone has a single count. The chain has TRBV7-9 and TRBJ1-1; tentative D call: TRBD1 (5 bases). This CDR3 spans 16 amino acids. Trimming pared 1 base from V and 3 bases from J, leaving 15 bases between. Looked up from germline, CDR1 is SEHNR and CDR2 is FQNEAQ (reference sequence). The CDR3 nucleotides read TGTGCCAGCAGCTTAGGGGGGACCCTAGGCCACACTGAAGCTTTCTTT. Translating gives CASSLGGTLGHTEAFF.

The chain joins TRBV6-4 to TRBJ1-2; perhaps TRBD1 as D (6 bases). Germline-derived CDR1 and CDR2 are MRHNA and SNTAGT. The CDR3 totals 12 residues. The ends were cut back, 6 bases at V and 8 bases at J, with 13 bases in the middle. CDR3 DNA: TGTGCCAGCAGACAGGGCGCTTTGGGCTACACCTTC. Translating gives CASRQGALGYTF.

The V call is TRBV27, the J call TRBJ2-2; TRBD1 agrees at 7 bases. The J segment lost 1 base and the V segment lost 3 bases, leaving 8 bases of the junction unmatched. The CDR3 runs 17 residues. Germline loops: CDR1 MNHEY, CDR2 SMNVEV (reference sequence). DNA of the CDR3: TGTGCCAGCAGTTTCATCGACAGGGCAAGGAACACCGGGGAGCTGTTTTTT. Its protein product is CASSFIDRARNTGELFF.

This clone has just one count. Other DNA variants within this sample encode the same CDR3. The rearrangement uses TRBV19 and TRBJ2-7, with 10 bases fitting TRBD2. Germline V lookup: CDR1 LNHDA, CDR2 SQIVND (reference sequence). The CDR3 extends over 14 amino acids. With 2 bases clipped from V and 4 bases from J, the junction kept 2 bases outside the gene matches. The CDR3, as DNA: TGTGCCAGTAGTATATTAGCGGGAGGTTACGAGCAGTACTTC. This translates into CASSILAGGYEQYF.

The V gene is TRBV27, the J gene TRBJ1-5; 7 nucleotides agree with TRBD1. The length of the CDR3 is 14 residues. The germline V gene encodes CDR1 MNHEY and CDR2 SMNVEV (reference sequence). With 5 bases clipped from V and 5 bases from J, the junction kept 6 bases outside the gene matches. The DNA of the CDR3 is TGTGCCAGCAGTCCGCGACAGGGCCATCAGCCCCAGCATTTT. Protein product: CASSPRQGHQPQHF.

The V gene is TRBV19, the J gene TRBJ1-4; unclear D gene. Trimming stripped 3 bases from V and 6 bases from J, with 8 bases between. CDR1 is LNHDA, CDR2 SQIVND, per germline (reference sequence). The CDR3 spans 13 residues. The CDR3 DNA is TGTGCCAGTAGTATCCCGCGATATGAAAAACTGTTTTTT. It is translated as CASSIPRYEKLFF.

The chain is built from TRBV5-4 and TRBJ1-5, with D hard to call. Trimming shortened V by 0 bases and J by 6 bases, and 10 bases separated the two germline ends. The CDR3 covers 14 residues. CDR1 and CDR2 from the germline V gene are SGHNT and YYREEE (reference sequence). CDR3 residues: CASSLGLGSQPQHF. The DNA for the CDR3 is TGTGCCAGCAGCTTGGGTTTGGGGTCTCAGCCCCAGCATTTT. Using reference TRBV5-4 and TRBJ1-5 for the parts outside the CDR3, the full variable domain is ETGVTQSPTHLIKTRGQQVTLRCSSQSGHNTVSWYQQALGQGPQFIFQYYREEENGRGNFPPRFSGLQFPNYSSELNVNALELDDSALYLCASSLGLGSQPQHFGDGTRLSIL.

The gene calls are TRBV9 and TRBJ2-3; D is unresolved. From germline, CDR1 is SGDLS and CDR2 YYNGEE. This CDR3 is 14 amino acids long. V was shortened by 4 bases and J by 3 bases, with 12 bases between the two germline ends. The CDR3 DNA sequence: TGTGCCAGCAGCCAAAAGGCCCGTACAGATACGCAGTATTTT. This encodes CASSQKARTDTQYF.

V and J are TRBV19 and TRBJ2-7; 13 bases line up with TRBD2. The germline gives CDR1 LNHDA, CDR2 SQIVND (reference sequence). This CDR3 has 16 residues. Trimming cost V 5 bases and J 0 bases; bases outside gene matches: 4. The CDR3 DNA sequence: TGTGCCAGTAGTGGGCGGACTAGCGGGAGCTCCTACGAGCAGTACTTC. The encoded protein is CASSGRTSGSSYEQYF.

The V and J genes are TRBV10-1 and TRBJ2-1; D gene ambiguous. CDR3 length: 12 amino acids. Germline V CDR1 and CDR2: WNHNN, SYGVQD (reference sequence). V shed 0 bases and J shed 12 bases, with 9 bases lying between them. The DNA of the CDR3 is TGCGCCAGCAGTGAGTCTGTAAAACGGCAGTTCTTC. It encodes CASSESVKRQFF.

The chain joins TRBV7-8 to TRBJ2-2; 7 positions match TRBD2. Trimming at V came to 10 bases and at J to 0 bases, leaving 5 bases not matched to a gene. CDR3 size: 14 residues. CDR1 and CDR2 from the germline V gene are SGHVS and FQNEAQ. The CDR3 reads CATSTSSNTGELFF. The CDR3 DNA reads as TGTGCCACCTCGACTAGCTCGAACACCGGGGAGCTGTTTTTT.

The chain recombines TRBV28 with TRBJ2-5, with 10 positions matching TRBD1. V trimming: 3 bases; J trimming: 4 bases; junction bases outside the gene matches: 14. The germline V gene has CDR1 MDHEN and CDR2 SYDVKM. The CDR3 length is 18 residues. CDR3 DNA sequence: TGTGCCAGCAGTTTTGGGCCGGGACAGGGGCCGCGGAGAGAGACCCAGTACTTC. Translated: CASSFGPGQGPRRETQYF.